This is a list of T cell receptor beta chains from one sample in a study of T cells after yellow fever vaccination. One entry per CDR3 protein, called by TCRdb with MiXCR from the 5' RACE reads. The sample holds roughly 500,000 distinct CDR3 sequences, 15% to 20% seen once. The material was PBMCs, obtained 15 days after the yellow fever booster vaccination. These receptors originate from a man aged 25 to 40 who received the YFV17D yellow fever vaccine. Both conserved end residues are part of each CDR3. A D gene is named only where the DNA matches it firmly. Clone size is shown for a subset of rows, as once, few, many or a class of expanded clone.

TRBD1	TRBJ2-7	many	TRBV5-1	CASSAGQGTYEQYF	TGCGCCAGCAGCGCCGGACAGGGTACCTACGAGCAGTACTTC
TRBD1	TRBJ2-1	NA	TRBV11-2	CASSFHLVDRANSYNEQFF	TGTGCCAGCAGCTTTCATCTTGTCGACAGGGCCAACTCCTACAATGAGCAGTTCTTC
NA	TRBJ2-2	NA	TRBV3-1	CASSPRVATGELFF	TGTGCCAGCAGCCCCCGCGTGGCGACCGGGGAGCTGTTTTTT
NA	TRBJ1-4	NA	TRBV20-1	CSAEGTDLGGEKLFF	TGCAGTGCGGAGGGAACGGATTTGGGGGGTGAAAAACTGTTTTTT
NA	TRBJ2-5	NA	TRBV5-1	CASSLAMETQYF	TGTGCCAGCAGTTTAGCGATGGAGACCCAGTACTTC
NA	TRBJ2-7	few	TRBV12-3/TRBV12-4	CASSFPPERQYF	TGTGCCAGCAGCTTCCCCCCCGAGAGGCAGTACTTC
TRBD1	TRBJ1-6	few	TRBV7-9	CAGDSSYNSPLHF	TGTGCTGGGGACAGCTCCTATAATTCACCCCTCCACTTT
TRBD2	TRBJ2-7	few	TRBV10-3	CAIRGSGGSYEQYF	TGTGCCATCCGGGGTAGCGGGGGTTCCTACGAGCAGTACTTC
NA	TRBJ2-5	few	TRBV29-1	CSAPHRVTETQYF	TGCAGCGCCCCTCACAGGGTAACGGAGACCCAGTACTTC
NA	TRBJ2-5	few	TRBV7-2	CASSSNTVAETQYF	TGTGCCAGCAGCTCCAACACCGTGGCGGAGACCCAGTACTTC
NA	TRBJ2-1	many	TRBV12-3/TRBV12-4	CASSRRDNEQFF	TGTGCCAGCAGTCGAAGAGACAATGAGCAGTTCTTC
NA	TRBJ2-3	NA	TRBV29-1	CSVIRLDTQYF	TGCAGCGTGATAAGATTGGATACGCAGTATTTT
NA	TRBJ1-4	few	TRBV2	CASTPNEKLFF	TGTGCCAGCACTCCGAATGAAAAACTGTTTTTT
NA	TRBJ1-3	NA	TRBV7-4	CASSLDGGAGNTIYF	TGTGCCAGCAGCTTAGACGGGGGGGCTGGAAACACCATATATTTT
NA	TRBJ2-2	few	TRBV6-2/TRBV6-3	CASSLTDSNTGELFF	TGTGCCAGCAGTTTGACGGACTCTAACACCGGGGAGCTGTTTTTT